Below, 30 T cell receptor beta chains from the same sample are listed, as sequenced in a study of blood T cell repertoires in COVID-19. Clones were read by immunoSEQ multiplex PCR, and TCRdb kept only the in-frame ones, dropping some. The data show approximately 270,000 clones, over 85% seen once. Sequenced input: PBMCs or T cells enriched from blood (not recorded which). Every receptor here comes from an older woman who had recovered from COVID-19.

V and J are TRBV2 and TRBJ2-1, with D perhaps matching TRBD1 (5 bases). Between the trimmed V and J ends, which lost 7 bases and 0 bases, there was a span of 16 bases. The CDR3 is 16 amino acids. The germline V gene has CDR1 SNHLY and CDR2 FYNNEI. CDR3 nucleotides: TGTGCCAGCACCATGGGGCGGAGTAGCTCCTACAATGAGCAGTTCTTC. Translating it yields CASTMGRSSSYNEQFF.

The chain carries TRBV18 and TRBJ1-1; 9 bases agree with TRBD1. With V trimmed by 4 bases and J by 6 bases, 9 bases remained unmatched. Germline CDR1 reads KGHSH; CDR2 reads LQKENI. The CDR3 has 15 residues. The CDR3 bases are TGTGCCAGCTCACTCCGCCGGGACAGGGACTCTGAAGCTTTCTTT. Protein: CASSLRRDRDSEAFF.

Comments on this clone: An end of the junction differs from the germline gene, which may be a read error. The chain joins TRBV7-7 to TRBJ2-1; 8 bases line up with TRBD2. There are 15 residues in the CDR3. CDR1 is SSHAT and CDR2 is FNYEAQ in the germline V gene (reference sequence). The CDR3 protein is CASSLGAGVGNEQFF. Here the CDR3 DNA reads TGTGCTAGCAGCTTAGGAGCGGGGGTCGGGAATGAGCAGTTCTTC. Full variable domain (remainder filled in from reference TRBV7-7 and TRBJ2-1): GAGVSQSPRYKVTKRGQDVTLRCDPISSHATLYWYQQALGQGPEFLTYFNYEAQPDKSGLPSDRFSAERPEGSISTLTIQRTEQRDSAMYRCASSLGAGVGNEQFFGPGTRLTVL.

V gene TRBV6-2 or TRBV6-3 combines with J gene TRBJ1-5; no reliable D call. The germline V gene has CDR1 MNHEY and CDR2 SVGEGT. The CDR3 covers 12 residues. The ends were cut back, 6 bases at V and 6 bases at J, with 9 bases in the middle. The CDR3 is CASSLRGQPQHF. CDR3 nucleotide sequence: TGTGCCAGCAGCTTACGGGGTCAGCCCCAGCATTTT.

The V and J genes are TRBV24-1 and TRBJ2-1; 9 bases fit TRBD1. Per the germline V gene, CDR1 is KGHDR and CDR2 is SFDVKD. The CDR3 is 15 residues long. The V gene end was trimmed by 7 bases and the J gene end by 8 bases; junction bases not matched to a gene: 11. This CDR3 is CATSTPGQGTYEQFF. As DNA, the CDR3 is TGTGCCACCAGCACCCCGGGACAGGGTACATATGAGCAGTTCTTC.

The rearrangement links TRBV6-5 to TRBJ2-3; 10 nucleotides line up with TRBD2. J gave up 3 bases and V 6 bases, and 3 bases lay outside the gene matches. Germline CDR1 MNHEY, CDR2 SVGAGI. This CDR3 contains 14 residues. The DNA for the CDR3 is TGTGCCAGCAGCTTGACTAGCGGGACAGATACGCAGTATTTT. This translates into CASSLTSGTDTQYF.

The V and J genes are TRBV20-1 and TRBJ1-1; possible D gene TRBD1, 6 bases. CDR1 and CDR2 from the germline V gene are DFQATT and SNEGSKA (reference sequence). V was clipped by 3 bases and J by 4 bases, with 18 bases between them. This CDR3 has 15 amino acids. The CDR3: CSASLYSLGATEAFF. The CDR3 DNA reads as TGCAGTGCTAGTCTCTACAGCCTGGGGGCCACTGAAGCTTTCTTT.

This clone was recorded only once. The chain carries TRBV28 and TRBJ1-2; D gene unclear. The V gene's germline CDR1 is MDHEN and CDR2 SYDVKM. V was pared by 7 bases and J by 4 bases, with 13 bases between. The CDR3 extends over 13 amino acids. CDR3 sequence: CASTLLGSYGYTF. The CDR3 coding sequence is TGTGCCAGCACCCTGCTCGGTTCCTATGGCTACACCTTC.

This clone has just a few counts. The rearrangement uses TRBV28 and TRBJ2-1; tentative D call: TRBD2 (6 bases). V lost 7 bases and J 4 bases, leaving 14 bases between the germline ends. The CDR3 spans 14 residues. CDR1 and CDR2 from the germline V gene are MDHEN and SYDVKM. The CDR3 loop reads CASITGSAYNEQFF. DNA for the CDR3: TGTGCCAGCATCACCGGGAGCGCGTACAATGAGCAGTTCTTC.

In its sample, this clone was seen once. This chain uses TRBV6-4 with TRBJ1-2, with unresolved D. The CDR3 extends over 14 amino acids. The V and J ends lost 5 bases and 0 bases respectively, with 10 bases between them. CDR1 is MRHNA, CDR2 SNTAGT, per germline. The CDR3 loop is CASSPDGANYGYTF. The CDR3 DNA reads as TGTGCCAGCAGTCCAGACGGAGCTAACTATGGCTACACCTTC.

The chain has TRBV28 and TRBJ1-6, with D tentatively TRBD1 (5 bases). The CDR3 extends over 18 amino acids. CDR1 MDHEN and CDR2 SYDVKM come from the germline V gene. V lost 0 bases and J 7 bases, leaving 19 bases between the germline ends. As DNA, the CDR3 is TGTGCCAGCAGTTTATGGAGGACCGGGGGACGGCAAAATTCACCCCTCCACTTT. Protein product: CASSLWRTGGRQNSPLHF.

The chain combines TRBV5-5 with TRBJ1-5; TRBD1 aligns across 8 bases. Germline loops: CDR1 SGHKS, CDR2 YYEKEE (reference sequence). The CDR3 loop spans 14 amino acids. The J segment lost 0 bases and the V segment lost 5 bases, leaving 1 base of the junction unmatched. The DNA of the CDR3 is TGTGCCAGCAGTACAGGGGGTAGCAATCAGCCCCAGCATTTT. Protein: CASSTGGSNQPQHF. The complete variable domain, with remaining parts taken from reference TRBV5-5 and TRBJ1-5, reads DAGVTQSPTHLIKTRGQQVTLRCSPISGHKSVSWYQQVLGQGPQFIFQYYEKEERGRGNFPDRFSARQFPNYSSELNVNALLLGDSALYLCASSTGGSNQPQHFGDGTRLSIL.

V usage is TRBV27 and J usage is TRBJ1-6; D is unclear. CDR3 length: 15 amino acids. V gave up 6 bases and J gave up 6 bases, with 15 bases separating them. Germline V CDR1 and CDR2: MNHEY, SMNVEV (reference sequence). CDR3 coding DNA: TGTGCCAGCAGGCTGTTGGGAGGCTCTAATTCACCCCTCCACTTT. Translation: CASRLLGGSNSPLHF.

In this sample, this clone turned up a few times. The rearrangement links TRBV19 to TRBJ1-5; tentative D call: TRBD1 (6 bases). The CDR3 is 12 amino acids. From germline, CDR1 is LNHDA and CDR2 SQIVND (reference sequence). The germline V and J ends were trimmed by 5 bases and 11 bases, with 13 bases remaining between them. The DNA of the CDR3 is TGTGCCAGTAGTCGACAGGAGTCAGCCCAGCATTTT. It is translated as CASSRQESAQHF.

The chain combines TRBV29-1 with TRBJ2-3; possible D gene TRBD1, 5 bases. CDR3 size: 14 residues. Trimming cost V 3 bases and J 0 bases, with 10 bases left between them. Germline CDR1 is SQVTM and CDR2 is ANQGSEA. CDR3 residues: CSVDDSWSTDTQYF. The CDR3 DNA reads as TGCAGCGTTGATGACAGCTGGAGCACAGATACGCAGTATTTT.

V usage is TRBV30 and J usage is TRBJ2-6, with 7 nucleotides matching TRBD2. V lost 2 bases, J lost 0 bases, and 1 base stayed unmatched. In germline, CDR1 is GTSNPN, CDR2 SVGIG (reference sequence). The CDR3 contains 15 residues. Here the CDR3 DNA reads TGTGCCTGGAGTAGGGACTACTCTGGGGCCAACGTCCTGACTTTC. This gives the protein CAWSRDYSGANVLTF.

The chain uses TRBV24-1 and TRBJ2-1, with TRBD2 matching over 9 bases. Trimming took 4 bases from V and 6 from J; bases not matched to a gene: 12. The CDR3 is 17 amino acids. Germline V lookup: CDR1 KGHDR, CDR2 SFDVKD. The CDR3 nucleotides are TGTGCCACCAGTGAACCGATCTCTAGCGGGGTTATCAATGAGCAGTTCTTC. The encoded protein is CATSEPISSGVINEQFF.

The genes are TRBV5-1 and TRBJ2-1; D possibly corresponds to TRBD1 (6 bases). The CDR3 is 13 amino acids. Trimming took off 4 bases at V and 5 bases at J, with 10 bases between the two ends. Germline lookup yields CDR1 SGHRS and CDR2 YFSETQ. CDR3 residues: CASSPGTNNEQFF. The DNA for the CDR3 is TGCGCCAGCAGCCCCGGGACAAACAATGAGCAGTTCTTC.

The chain employs TRBV7-3 and TRBJ2-1; 7 bases match TRBD2. The CDR3 is made up of 15 amino acids. Germline V lookup: CDR1 SGHTA, CDR2 FQGTGA. The V gene end was trimmed by 5 bases and the J gene end by 3 bases; junction bases not matched to a gene: 7. The CDR3, as DNA: TGTGCCAGCAGCCGCGGGGGTAACCGCTACAATGAGCAGTTCTTC. This gives the protein CASSRGGNRYNEQFF.

The chain's CDR3 is CASRSARTLSNQPQHF. The CDR3 DNA follows: TGTGCAAGTCGCTCCGCCCGGACACTTAGCAATCAGCCCCAGCATTTT. The chain combines TRBV12-2 with TRBJ1-5; TRBD1 was called by the table and not checked on the DNA. TRBV12-2 is termed a pseudogene. The CDR3 has 16 amino acids.

The rearrangement uses TRBV19 and TRBJ1-1; D is possibly TRBD1 (6 bases). This CDR3 has 15 residues. Germline values: CDR1 LNHDA, CDR2 SQIVND (reference sequence). Trimming left V 5 bases short and J 0 bases short, with 13 bases between. The CDR3 nucleotides read TGTGCCAGTAGTGCCCGACAGGAACTGAACACTGAAGCTTTCTTT. Translating it yields CASSARQELNTEAFF.

The chain joins TRBV3-1 (or the pseudogene TRBV3-2) to TRBJ2-3; 7 bases are shared with TRBD1. The V gene end was trimmed by 8 bases and the J gene end by 4 bases; junction bases not matched to a gene: 12. Germline CDR1 is LGHDT and CDR2 is YNNKEL (reference sequence). CDR3 length equals 15 residues. CDR3 in DNA: TGTGCCAGCCGGCGACAGGGAAGCGTACCAGATACGCAGTATTTT. Its protein is CASRRQGSVPDTQYF.

This clone was detected only once. The chain recombines TRBV5-1 with TRBJ2-1; TRBD2 matches at 10 bases. The V and J ends lost 1 base and 4 bases, in that order; junction bases with no gene match: 2. This CDR3 is 15 amino acids long. Germline V gene data show CDR1 as SGHRS and CDR2 as YFSETQ. CDR3 sequence reads: CASSLIAGGYNEQFF. As DNA, the CDR3 is TGCGCCAGCAGCTTGATAGCGGGGGGATACAATGAGCAGTTCTTC.

The rearrangement uses TRBV3-1 (or the pseudogene TRBV3-2) and TRBJ2-1; perhaps TRBD2 as D (6 bases). V lost 3 bases and J lost 1, with 19 bases in between. The CDR3 runs 18 residues. Per germline, CDR1 LGHDT and CDR2 YNNKEL (reference sequence). The CDR3 is CASSHGLRGPESYNEQFF. The CDR3 DNA is TGTGCCAGCAGCCACGGACTACGGGGCCCTGAGTCCTACAATGAGCAGTTCTTC.

The chain has TRBV5-4 and TRBJ2-7, with TRBD2 matching 12 bases. CDR3 length equals 15 residues. Germline trimming cut 3 bases from V and 3 bases from J; bases unmatched to any gene: 4. Germline loops: CDR1 SGHNT, CDR2 YYREEE (reference sequence). DNA of the CDR3: TGTGCCAGCAGCTCGACTAGCGGGAGCTTCTACGAGCAGTACTTC. It specifies CASSSTSGSFYEQYF.

This clone was observed a single time. This CDR3 reads CASSGGAGNTGELFF. In DNA, the CDR3 is TGTGCCAGCAGCGGGGGGGCTGGGAACACCGGGGAGCTGTTTTTT. The V gene is TRBV28, the J gene TRBJ2-2, with 8 bases that match TRBD2. The CDR3 consists of 15 residues. Trimming took 6 bases from V and 1 from J; bases not matched to a gene: 4. Germline V gives CDR1 MDHEN, CDR2 SYDVKM.

J is TRBJ2-7 and V is TRBV9, with a tentative D call TRBD2 (5 bases). Germline V gene data show CDR1 as SGDLS and CDR2 as YYNGEE. CDR3 length: 15 residues. The V gene lost 1 base and the J gene lost 3 bases, with 14 bases spanning the gap. The CDR3 DNA reads as TGTGCCAGCAGCGTAAACCCCAGCGGCTTCTACGAGCAGTACTTC. Its protein product is CASSVNPSGFYEQYF.

This rearrangement joins TRBV5-1 to TRBJ2-7, with 9 positions matching TRBD2. Losses at the gene ends were 0 bases for V and 2 bases for J; bases not matched to a gene: 9. Looked up from germline, CDR1 is SGHRS and CDR2 is YFSETQ. The CDR3 consists of 17 residues. CDR3 sequence: CASSLAGSGRLPYEQYF. The CDR3 bases are TGCGCCAGCAGCTTGGCCGGGAGCGGGAGGCTTCCCTACGAGCAGTACTTC.

The chain joins TRBV7-9 to TRBJ2-7; D possibly corresponds to TRBD2 (5 bases). The V end was cut by 5 bases, the J end by 7 bases, with 12 bases between. The V gene's germline CDR1 is SEHNR and CDR2 FQNEAQ (reference sequence). CDR3 length: 12 residues. The CDR3 here is CASSRSPGEQYF. The CDR3 region has the DNA TGTGCCAGCAGCCGGTCTCCGGGGGAGCAGTACTTC.

V is TRBV16 and J is TRBJ1-2, with TRBD1 as a possible D gene (6 bases). CDR3 length equals 15 residues. The ends were cut back, 3 bases at V and 6 bases at J, with 17 bases in the middle. CDR1 KGHSY and CDR2 FQNENV come from the germline V gene. CDR3 DNA sequence: TGTGCCAGCAGCCACCCGGACAGTCCCGAGAATGGCTACACCTTC. The encoded protein is CASSHPDSPENGYTF.